The subject of this entry is one TCR beta chain. Clones were sequenced by immunoSEQ multiplex PCR, and TCRdb holds only the in-frame ones, with some missing. The sample lists 100,000 or so clones, around nine tenths occurring once. These data originate in a study of T cell changes during pregnancy in multiple sclerosis. The length of the CDR3 is 17 residues. The ends were cut back, 1 base at V and 0 bases at J, with 13 bases in the middle. The germline V gene has CDR1 MNHNS and CDR2 SASEGT. Here the sequenced sample was peripheral blood, taken in the second trimester of pregnancy. V usage is TRBV6-1 and J usage is TRBJ1-3; TRBD1 might be the D (6 bases). This clonotype was sampled from a female donor in good health, enrolled as a control in a pregnancy study. CDR3 in amino acids: CASSEEDSDISGNTIYF. The DNA for the CDR3 is TGTGCCAGCAGTGAAGAGGACAGTGACATCTCTGGAAACACCATATATTTT.